This T cell receptor (beta chain) comes out of a study of blood T cells in healthy people across ages. Study-wide results and limits: Compared with aged donors, long-lived donors showed fewer expanded clones, suggesting selection. Estimated diversity, derived from one million T cells, was regarded as an underestimate.

Then a second PCR, running roughly 6 to 11 cycles, was carried out with a sample-barcoded 5' primer and a J-beta primer mix. A single record per CDR3 protein comes from TCRdb applying MiXCR to the 5' RACE reads. The table includes 1.5 million to 2 million distinct CDR3 sequences, approximately 30% detected once. A word on this clonotype: Its antigen is as yet unknown.

The CDR3 spans 12 residues. V was clipped by 5 bases and J by 10 bases, with 12 bases between them. Germline V lookup: CDR1 MNHEY, CDR2 SVGAGI. This sequence originates from a woman aged 30 to 39 in good health. Sequencing input: blood. V gene TRBV6-5 combines with J gene TRBJ2-1; D is unresolved. DNA for the CDR3: TGTGCCAGCAGTCCCAGAATTGGGGAGCAGTTCTTC. Its translation is CASSPRIGEQFF.